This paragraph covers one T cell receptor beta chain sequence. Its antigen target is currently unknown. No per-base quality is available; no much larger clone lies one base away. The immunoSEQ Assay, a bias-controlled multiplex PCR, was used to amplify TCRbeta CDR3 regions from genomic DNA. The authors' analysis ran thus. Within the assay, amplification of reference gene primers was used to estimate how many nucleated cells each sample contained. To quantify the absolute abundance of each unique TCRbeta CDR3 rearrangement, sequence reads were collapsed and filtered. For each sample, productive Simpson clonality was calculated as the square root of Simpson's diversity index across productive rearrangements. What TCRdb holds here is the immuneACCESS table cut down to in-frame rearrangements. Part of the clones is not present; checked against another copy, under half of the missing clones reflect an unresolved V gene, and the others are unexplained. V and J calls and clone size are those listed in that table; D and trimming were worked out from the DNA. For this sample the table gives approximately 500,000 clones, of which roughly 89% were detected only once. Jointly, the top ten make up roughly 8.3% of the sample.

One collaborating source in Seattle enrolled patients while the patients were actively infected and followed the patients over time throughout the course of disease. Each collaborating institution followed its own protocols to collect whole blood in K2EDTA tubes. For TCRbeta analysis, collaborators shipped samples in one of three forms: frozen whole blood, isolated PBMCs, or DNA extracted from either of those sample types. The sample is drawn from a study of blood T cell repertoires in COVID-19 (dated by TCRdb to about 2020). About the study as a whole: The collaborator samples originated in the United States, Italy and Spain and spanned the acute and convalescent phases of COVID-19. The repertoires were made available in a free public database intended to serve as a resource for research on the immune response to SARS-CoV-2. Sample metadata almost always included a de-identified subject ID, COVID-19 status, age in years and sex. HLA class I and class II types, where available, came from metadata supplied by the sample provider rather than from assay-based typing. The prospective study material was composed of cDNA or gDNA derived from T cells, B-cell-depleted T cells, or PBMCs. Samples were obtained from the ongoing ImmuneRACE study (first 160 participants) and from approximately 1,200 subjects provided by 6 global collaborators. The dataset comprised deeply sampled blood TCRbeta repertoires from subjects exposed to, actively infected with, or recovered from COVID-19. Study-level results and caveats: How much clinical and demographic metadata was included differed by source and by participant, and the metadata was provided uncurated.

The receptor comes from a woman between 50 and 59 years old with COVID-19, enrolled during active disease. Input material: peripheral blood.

The DNA sequence follows: TGTGCCAGCAGGGACAGAAGGACTGAAGCTTTCTTT. It specifies CASRDRRTEAFF. The V and J segments used are TRBV6-5 and TRBJ1-1; tentative D gene TRBD1, with 6 bases matching. The V end loses 6 bases and the J end loses 5 bases, and a stretch of 10 bases separates them. According to the germline V gene, CDR1 reads MNHEY and CDR2 reads SVGAGI. The CDR3 contains 12 residues, cysteine and phenylalanine counted. Only CDR3 DNA remains: 36 bases, in frame from the first base.